These 25 T cell receptor beta chains were all obtained from the same sample, sequenced in a study of T cell responses to AZD1222 COVID-19 vaccine. Profiled with immunoSEQ multiplex PCR; TCRdb holds only in-frame clones, not every one. This sample has 70,000 to 95,000 clones, with less than 95% found just once. This sample comprised peripheral blood, obtained 28 days after the second AZD1222 dose. Receptors were obtained from an adult who received the AZD1222 COVID-19 vaccine.

V gene TRBV3-1 (or the pseudogene TRBV3-2) combines with J gene TRBJ2-3; D is unresolved. V gave up 4 bases and J gave up 2 bases, with 10 bases separating them. The CDR3 loop spans 14 amino acids. Germline loops: CDR1 LGHDT, CDR2 YNNKEL (reference sequence). The chain's CDR3 is CASSPHGYTDTQYF. The CDR3 DNA is TGTGCCAGCAGCCCACACGGGTACACAGATACGCAGTATTTT.

The chain is built from TRBV6-4 and TRBJ1-4; D not resolved. V lost 2 bases, J lost 10 bases, and 11 bases lay in between. The V gene's germline CDR1 is MRHNA and CDR2 SNTAGT. The CDR3 spans 13 residues. CDR3 region: CASSDVEFGKLFF. The CDR3 region has the DNA TGTGCCAGCAGTGACGTCGAGTTCGGAAAACTGTTTTTT.

The genes are TRBV28 and TRBJ2-7; D is possibly TRBD1 or TRBD2 (5 bases each). Between the trimmed V and J ends, which lost 8 bases and 3 bases, there was a span of 14 bases. Germline CDR1 and CDR2: MDHEN and SYDVKM. CDR3 size: 13 residues. CDR3 loop: CASRDRTFYEQYF. The CDR3 DNA reads as TGTGCCAGCCGGGACCGTACCTTCTACGAGCAGTACTTC.

The rearrangement links TRBV30 to TRBJ1-5, with 8 positions matching TRBD1. V was pared by 3 bases and J by 6 bases, with 4 bases of the junction left unmatched. This CDR3 spans 13 amino acids. Germline CDR1 is GTSNPN and CDR2 is SVGIG (reference sequence). As DNA, the CDR3 is TGTGCCTGGAGCAAGGACAGGGCTCAGCCCCAGCATTTT. Translated: CAWSKDRAQPQHF.

The chain links TRBV11-3 to TRBJ2-1, with 7 bases lining up with TRBD2. CDR1 SGHNT and CDR2 YENEEA come from the germline V gene. The CDR3 consists of 16 residues. The J segment lost 0 bases and the V segment lost 4 bases, leaving 6 bases of the junction unmatched. The CDR3 DNA sequence: TGTGCCAGCAGCTCGAGGGGAGGGCTCTCCTACAATGAGCAGTTCTTC. Its translation: CASSSRGGLSYNEQFF.

CDR3 residues: CASSFLRVEQFF. The CDR3 bases are TGTGCCAGCAGCTTCCTCCGAGTTGAGCAGTTCTTC. The chain joins TRBV11-2 to TRBJ2-1; D is uncertain. V lost 3 bases and J lost 9, with 9 bases in between. CDR1 and CDR2 (germline): SGHAT, FQNNGV. This CDR3 comprises 12 residues.

In its sample, this clone was seen once. The chain joins TRBV6-5 to TRBJ1-2, with D tentatively TRBD1 (5 bases). The CDR3 sequence is 14 residues long. In germline, CDR1 is MNHEY, CDR2 SVGAGI. Between the trimmed V and J ends, which lost 7 bases and 3 bases, there was a span of 15 bases. The CDR3 DNA reads TGTGCCAGCAACCAACGGGGCAGGGACTATGGCTACACCTTC. Translating gives CASNQRGRDYGYTF.

This clone occurred a few times. This chain links TRBV18 with TRBJ2-5; D possibly uses TRBD1 or TRBD2 (5 bases each). The germline V and J ends were trimmed by 3 bases and 7 bases, with 18 bases remaining between them. There are 15 residues in the CDR3. CDR1 and CDR2 from the germline V gene are KGHSH and LQKENI. The CDR3 DNA is TGTGCCAGCTCACCTCCCGACGGTTCGAGGGGGACCCAGTACTTC. It encodes CASSPPDGSRGTQYF.

This clone was picked up one time. This sequence joins TRBV10-2 and TRBJ1-2; a weak D match, TRBD1 (6 bases). V lost 0 bases and J 6 bases, leaving 14 bases between the germline ends. The CDR3 loop spans 15 amino acids. Germline V gives CDR1 WSHSY, CDR2 SAAADI. Here the CDR3 DNA reads TGCGCCAGCAGTGAGTCGGGTCGGACAGTGGATGGCTACACCTTC. Translating gives CASSESGRTVDGYTF.

The V gene is TRBV6-5, the J gene TRBJ1-2, with a weak D call TRBD1 (6 bases). Trimming left V 1 base short and J 0 bases short, with 9 bases between. Germline V lookup: CDR1 MNHEY, CDR2 SVGAGI. CDR3 length equals 15 residues. CDR3 sequence: CASSYYRVPNYGYTF. CDR3 nucleotides: TGTGCCAGCAGTTACTACAGGGTCCCTAACTATGGCTACACCTTC.

V and J are TRBV5-1 and TRBJ1-1, with D possibly matching TRBD1 (5 bases). Trimming stripped 2 bases from V and 2 bases from J, with 10 bases between. The CDR3 length is 14 residues. Germline loops: CDR1 SGHRS, CDR2 YFSETQ. Here the CDR3 DNA reads TGCGCCAGCAGCTTTCAAGGGGAAAACACTGAAGCTTTCTTT. Protein product: CASSFQGENTEAFF.

V is TRBV9 and J is TRBJ2-1; 7 bases are shared with TRBD2. CDR3 length: 14 residues. Germline CDR1 is SGDLS and CDR2 is YYNGEE. The ends lost 0 bases at V and 9 bases at J; junction bases unmatched: 6. CDR3 nucleotide sequence: TGTGCCAGCAGCGTAGTAACGGGAGGAGGTGAGCAGTTCTTC. Translation gives CASSVVTGGGEQFF.

J is TRBJ2-5 and V is TRBV3-1 (or the pseudogene TRBV3-2); D not resolved. V was shortened by 3 bases and J by 5 bases, with 16 bases between the two germline ends. The V gene's germline CDR1 is LGHDT and CDR2 YNNKEL (reference sequence). The CDR3 spans 15 residues. Here the CDR3 reads CASSHDDGIGETQYF. The DNA for the CDR3 is TGTGCCAGCAGCCATGACGACGGAATAGGGGAGACCCAGTACTTC.

The chain couples TRBV27 to TRBJ2-1, with D unresolved. CDR1 and CDR2 (germline): MNHEY, SMNVEV (reference sequence). This CDR3 is built from 12 residues. V was shortened by 2 bases and J by 2 bases, with 1 base between the two germline ends. The CDR3 sequence is CASSLTYNEQFF. CDR3 DNA sequence: TGTGCCAGCAGTTTAACCTACAATGAGCAGTTCTTC.

The CDR3 DNA is TGCGCCAGCAGCCCTGGGACTAGCTTTAACAATGAGCAGTTCTTC. Protein: CASSPGTSFNNEQFF. V usage is TRBV5-1 and J usage is TRBJ2-1; 9 nucleotides agree with TRBD2. Germline CDR1 is SGHRS and CDR2 is YFSETQ. The CDR3 extends over 15 amino acids. After removal of 4 bases from V and 5 bases from J, the junction contained 7 bases not matched to a gene.

The rearrangement joins TRBV2 to TRBJ1-1; TRBD1 matches 8 bases. With V trimmed by 3 bases and J by 6 bases, 3 bases remained unmatched. CDR1 and CDR2 from the germline V gene are SNHLY and FYNNEI. CDR3 length: 13 residues. CDR3 nucleotides: TGTGCCAGCAGTGACAGGGGGCGGGCTGAAGCTTTCTTT. This gives the protein CASSDRGRAEAFF.

The V gene is TRBV28, the J gene TRBJ2-1; 7 bases map to TRBD1. The CDR3 has 12 residues. The ends lost 8 bases at V and 9 bases at J; junction bases unmatched: 7. The germline CDR1 and CDR2 sequences are MDHEN and SYDVKM. CDR3 protein: CASLGQSFEQFF. The CDR3, as DNA: TGTGCCAGCCTGGGACAGTCCTTTGAGCAGTTCTTC.

The chain is built from TRBV3-1 (or the pseudogene TRBV3-2) and TRBJ2-5, with TRBD2 identical over 12 bases. This CDR3 spans 16 amino acids. The V gene end was trimmed by 1 base and the J gene end by 4 bases; junction bases not matched to a gene: 4. Germline lookup yields CDR1 LGHDT and CDR2 YNNKEL (reference sequence). The CDR3 nucleotides read TGTGCCAGCAGCCAAGCACTAGCGGGAGGAGGAGAGACCCAGTACTTC. Its translation is CASSQALAGGGETQYF.

The chain carries TRBV6-2 or TRBV6-3 and TRBJ1-2; 8 nucleotides align to TRBD1. Looked up from germline, CDR1 is MNHEY and CDR2 is SVGEGT. The length of the CDR3 is 18 residues. With 3 bases clipped from V and 4 bases from J, the junction kept 16 bases outside the gene matches. The CDR3, as DNA: TGTGCCAGCAGTTATCCCGGGACAGGATCACCCCTCCTCTATGGCTACACCTTC. Its protein product is CASSYPGTGSPLLYGYTF.

The chain's CDR3 is CSAWTAAYEQYF. The CDR3 bases are TGCAGCGCCTGGACAGCGGCCTACGAGCAGTACTTC. The V call is TRBV29-1, the J call TRBJ2-7; D is perhaps TRBD1 (6 bases). The CDR3 consists of 12 residues. V lost 7 bases and J 2 bases, leaving 12 bases between the germline ends. The germline V gene has CDR1 SQVTM and CDR2 ANQGSEA.

The J gene is TRBJ1-2, the V gene TRBV24-1, with D possibly TRBD1 on 6 matching bases. Deletions cut 3 bases from V and 1 base from J, with 11 bases between. Germline CDR1 KGHDR, CDR2 SFDVKD. The CDR3 totals 15 residues. The CDR3 sequence: CATSDPRGGNYGYTF. The CDR3 region has the DNA TGTGCCACCAGTGATCCCAGGGGAGGTAACTATGGCTACACCTTC.

The V gene is TRBV4-2, the J gene TRBJ2-1; perhaps TRBD1 as D (6 bases). The V gene lost 2 bases and the J gene lost 5 bases, with 10 bases spanning the gap. CDR1 is LGHNA and CDR2 is YNFKEQ in the germline V gene. This CDR3 has 14 residues. The CDR3 spells CASSQPQGDNEQFF. The CDR3 DNA sequence: TGTGCCAGCAGCCAACCACAGGGAGACAATGAGCAGTTCTTC.

The chain has TRBV28 and TRBJ1-2, with D hard to call. V dropped 6 bases and J dropped 2 bases, with 10 bases sitting between them. CDR1 is MDHEN, CDR2 SYDVKM, per germline. The CDR3 has 13 residues. The CDR3 DNA reads TGTGCCAGCAGCCTGTCTCTAAACTATGGCTACACCTTC. Residues: CASSLSLNYGYTF.

This rearrangement joins TRBV6-2 or TRBV6-3 to TRBJ2-1, with a weak D call TRBD2 (6 bases). With 2 bases removed from V and 3 bases from J, the gap between germline ends came to 11 bases. From germline, CDR1 is MNHEY and CDR2 SVGEGT. This CDR3 comprises 15 residues. CDR3 loop: CASSYRLEYYNEQFF. The CDR3 DNA follows: TGTGCCAGCAGTTACCGACTAGAGTACTACAATGAGCAGTTCTTC.

J is TRBJ2-7 and V is TRBV6-5; 7 bases map to TRBD2. CDR3 size: 13 residues. Germline V CDR1 and CDR2: MNHEY, SVGAGI. Losses at the gene ends were 7 bases for V and 2 bases for J; bases not matched to a gene: 5. The CDR3 region is CASMVGGTYEQYF. CDR3 DNA sequence: TGTGCCAGCATGGTGGGAGGGACCTACGAGCAGTACTTC.